This T cell receptor (beta chain) derives from a study of human T cells and chemical hapten exposure. Overall study context: The cohort included alopecia areata under or over 50% scalp, totalis and universalis.

Specified time point: pre-sensitization, week 0. Treatment meaning: therapeutic diphenylcyclopropenone sensitization with weekly scalp DPC. Unfractionated whole blood yielded the extracted total RNA. In the library, unique molecular identifiers were attached to individual cDNA molecules. TCRdb reprocessed the RACE reads with MiXCR, giving one entry per CDR3 protein. Of about 270,000 distinct CDR3 sequences listed, just under 8% were seen once; the top ten hold 0.9% to 1.5%. There are many counts of this clonotype. The CDR3 covers 14 residues. Germline V lookup: CDR1 SGHNT, CDR2 YYREEE (reference sequence). V was clipped by 4 bases and J by 1 base, with 11 bases between them.

The sequence was collected from a young man with alopecia areata. Some clones in this sample may be carry-over from other donors' samples. V gene TRBV5-4 combines with J gene TRBJ1-1; unclear D gene. The specimen comprised whole blood, sampled in connection with sensitization to the hapten diphenylcyclopropenone (DPC). CDR3 in amino acids: CASSLTDPNTEAFF. The DNA for the CDR3 is TGTGCCAGCAGCCTAACAGACCCGAACACTGAAGCTTTCTTT.